Presented here are 28 T cell receptor beta chains from one specimen sequenced in a study of CD8+ T cells in alopecia areata (dated by TCRdb to 2016 to 2019). Libraries were built with the immunoSEQ multiplex PCR assay. To provide template for TCR sequencing, every sample had RNA extracted and reverse transcribed into cDNA. Held by TCRdb, this immuneACCESS table contains in-frame sequences only and omits some clones. Under half of the omission traces to an unresolved V gene where checked; the cause of the rest is unknown. Within this sample are more than 200,000 clones, with 40% to 55% of them counted one time only. Jointly, the top ten make up over 2% of the sample. This sample's treatment or condition label indicates: oral pan-JAK inhibitor, 5-10 mg twice daily. The material sequenced was CD4+ T cells sorted from blood, taken at approximately week 36, from a patient treated with tofacitinib. The receptors come from a human donor with alopecia areata.

Only one count was recorded for this clone. V is TRBV2 and J is TRBJ2-3; perhaps TRBD2 as D (6 bases). Germline V gene sequence: CDR1 SNHLY, CDR2 FYNNEI. The CDR3 is 17 residues long. V was shortened by 6 bases and J by 1 base, with 20 bases between the two germline ends. The CDR3 sequence is CASRGGSGRGGTDTQYF. The CDR3 DNA reads as TGTGCCAGCAGGGGGGGATCCGGGAGAGGAGGCACAGATACGCAGTATTTT.

The CDR3 protein is CASSTTGDRGEQYF. Written as DNA, the CDR3 is TGTGCCAGCAGTACAACAGGAGACCGCGGGGAGCAGTACTTC. The chain uses TRBV9 and TRBJ2-7; D tentatively fits TRBD1 or TRBD2 (5 bases each). Germline values: CDR1 SGDLS, CDR2 YYNGEE. V was pared by 5 bases and J by 7 bases, with 19 bases between. The CDR3 extends over 14 amino acids.

J is TRBJ2-7 and V is TRBV4-3; either TRBD1 or TRBD2 may supply D (5 bases each). CDR3 size: 14 residues. V was cut by 4 bases and J by 4 bases, with 14 bases left in between. Germline assignment: CDR1 LGHNA and CDR2 YSLEER. DNA of the CDR3: TGCGCCAGCAGCCGGGTAACGGGACGGTACGAGCAGTACTTC. This encodes CASSRVTGRYEQYF.

The chain links TRBV28 to TRBJ2-7; weak D call: TRBD1 (6 bases). V lost 6 bases and J 1 base, leaving 10 bases between the germline ends. CDR3 length: 13 amino acids. Germline CDR1 MDHEN, CDR2 SYDVKM. CDR3 residues: CASRSTGSYEQYF. In DNA form, the CDR3 reads TGTGCCAGCAGAAGTACAGGGTCCTACGAGCAGTACTTC.

The chain joins TRBV29-1 to TRBJ2-2; D is perhaps TRBD1 (6 bases). The CDR3 is made up of 13 amino acids. With 4 bases removed from V and 1 base from J, the gap between germline ends came to 7 bases. From germline, CDR1 is SQVTM and CDR2 ANQGSEA. This CDR3 reads CSVGTENTGELFF. The CDR3 bases are TGCAGCGTTGGGACAGAGAACACCGGGGAGCTGTTTTTT.

This clone was observed a handful of times. V and J are TRBV6-4 and TRBJ2-3; D unresolved. Germline V gene data show CDR1 as MRHNA and CDR2 as SNTAGT. V shed 5 bases and J shed 2 bases, with 8 bases lying between them. The CDR3 is 13 residues long. The CDR3, as DNA: TGTGCCAGCAGTCGTCAGTTCACAGATACGCAGTATTTT. Encoded protein: CASSRQFTDTQYF.

The chain recombines TRBV28 with TRBJ2-4; D perhaps matches TRBD1 (6 bases). V was cut by 10 bases and J by 5 bases, with 15 bases left in between. The germline V gene encodes CDR1 MDHEN and CDR2 SYDVKM. This CDR3 region has 13 residues. The DNA for the CDR3 is TGTGCCACACAACAGGGCTTGGAAAACATTCAGTACTTC. Amino acids: CATQQGLENIQYF.

A few counts support this clone. The rearrangement uses TRBV2 and TRBJ2-2; no clear D. V was clipped by 6 bases and J by 6 bases, with 8 bases between them. The CDR3 consists of 12 residues. Germline V CDR1 and CDR2: SNHLY, FYNNEI. Here the CDR3 reads CASSSHAGELFF. DNA of the CDR3: TGTGCCAGCAGCTCTCATGCCGGGGAGCTGTTTTTT.

The chain employs TRBV29-1 and TRBJ1-4; 9 nucleotides agree with TRBD1. Germline V gene lookup returns CDR1 SQVTM and CDR2 ANQGSEA. CDR3 size: 13 residues. With 4 bases clipped from V and 7 bases from J, the junction kept 4 bases outside the gene matches. The CDR3 region is CSVGGTGLEKLFF. The CDR3 region has the DNA TGCAGCGTTGGTGGGACAGGGCTTGAAAAACTGTTTTTT.

The chain has TRBV6-5 and TRBJ1-2; weak D call: TRBD1 (6 bases). The ends were cut back, 4 bases at V and 2 bases at J, with 17 bases in the middle. CDR1 and CDR2 from the germline V gene are MNHEY and SVGAGI. The CDR3 runs 16 residues. The CDR3 DNA reads TGTGCCAGCAGTTCCCTCGGACAGCAGGGGAACTATGGCTACACCTTC. Its protein is CASSSLGQQGNYGYTF.

This clone has only a few counts. This chain joins TRBV29-1 and TRBJ1-2; 9 bases are shared with TRBD1. The CDR3 runs to 13 residues. Germline V gives CDR1 SQVTM, CDR2 ANQGSEA. V shed 6 bases, J shed 3 bases, and the junction held 5 bases outside the gene matches. The DNA of the CDR3 is TGCAGCGTGGGGGACAGGGTGGACTATGGCTACACCTTC. Residues: CSVGDRVDYGYTF. Variable domain in full (rest from reference TRBV29-1 and TRBJ1-2): SAVISQKPSRDICQRGTSLTIQCQVDSQVTMMFWYRQQPGQSLTLIATANQGSEATYESGFVIDKFPISRPNLTFSTLTVSNMSPEDSSIYLCSVGDRVDYGYTFGSGTRLTVV.

The chain carries TRBV7-9 and TRBJ2-7, with no clear D. The length of the CDR3 is 14 residues. The V gene's germline CDR1 is SEHNR and CDR2 FQNEAQ (reference sequence). V lost 3 bases, J lost 0 bases, and 9 bases lay in between. The CDR3 DNA follows: TGTGCCAGCAGCTTGGAATCGAGCTCCTACGAGCAGTACTTC. Translated: CASSLESSSYEQYF.

The J gene is TRBJ1-5, the V gene TRBV7-2; 7 nucleotides agree with TRBD1. J gave up 6 bases and V 5 bases, and 4 bases lay outside the gene matches. The CDR3 sequence is 13 residues long. Germline V CDR1 and CDR2: SGHTA, FQGNSA. The CDR3 nucleotides are TGTGCCAGCAGCCCCGACAGGGTTCAGCCCCAGCATTTT. Protein: CASSPDRVQPQHF. Using reference TRBV7-2 and TRBJ1-5 for the parts outside the CDR3, the full variable domain is GAGVSQSPSNKVTEKGKDVELRCDPISGHTALYWYRQSLGQGLEFLIYFQGNSAPDKSGLPSDRFSAERTGGSVSTLTIQRTQQEDSAVYLCASSPDRVQPQHFGDGTRLSIL.

The chain joins TRBV4-2 to TRBJ2-5, with D perhaps TRBD1 or TRBD2 (5 bases each). The V gene's germline CDR1 is LGHNA and CDR2 YNFKEQ. V was cut by 1 base and J by 5 bases, with 17 bases left in between. This CDR3 has 16 amino acids. As DNA, the CDR3 is TGTGCCAGCAGCCAAGGGGGGATAGGCGGCGGGGAGACCCAGTACTTC. This translates into CASSQGGIGGGETQYF.

The chain recombines TRBV29-1 with TRBJ2-2, with 7 bases lining up with TRBD1. The germline V gene encodes CDR1 SQVTM and CDR2 ANQGSEA. V trimming: 1 base; J trimming: 3 bases; junction bases outside the gene matches: 8. The CDR3 has 16 amino acids. The CDR3 is CSVEGHRGADTGELFF. For the CDR3, the DNA is TGCAGCGTTGAAGGGCACAGGGGCGCGGACACCGGGGAGCTGTTTTTT.

The chain links TRBV2 to TRBJ2-2; D is unclear. The V end was cut by 6 bases, the J end by 2 bases, with 1 base between. Germline CDR1 reads SNHLY; CDR2 reads FYNNEI. This CDR3 region has 11 residues. CDR3 region: CASSNTGELFF. In DNA, the CDR3 is TGTGCCAGCAGCAACACCGGGGAGCTGTTTTTT.

The chain employs TRBV19 and TRBJ2-7, with D perhaps matching TRBD1 (5 bases). V shed 5 bases and J shed 4 bases, with 18 bases lying between them. Germline CDR1 reads LNHDA; CDR2 reads SQIVND (reference sequence). This CDR3 has 15 residues. The chain's CDR3 is CASSAAAGISYEQYF. Here the CDR3 DNA reads TGTGCCAGTAGTGCGGCGGCAGGGATATCTTACGAGCAGTACTTC.

A few counts support this clone. Here the CDR3 reads CAAAGSGETQYF. In DNA, the CDR3 is TGTGCCGCTGCGGGGTCCGGGGAGACCCAGTACTTC. The V and J genes are TRBV28 and TRBJ2-5; perhaps TRBD2 as D (6 bases). The CDR3 has 12 residues. V gave up 11 bases and J gave up 5 bases, with 15 bases separating them. CDR1 is MDHEN and CDR2 is SYDVKM in the germline V gene.

The V gene is TRBV30, the J gene TRBJ1-1; possible D gene TRBD1, 6 bases. The V gene lost 5 bases and the J gene lost 6 bases, with 22 bases spanning the gap. Germline CDR1 is GTSNPN and CDR2 is SVGIG (reference sequence). The CDR3 is made up of 15 amino acids. This CDR3 is CAWSRQVEYLPEAFF. The DNA for the CDR3 is TGTGCCTGGTCGAGACAGGTGGAATACCTTCCTGAAGCTTTCTTT.

This clone was observed a handful of times. The gene calls are TRBV7-2 and TRBJ2-3; 12 bases map to TRBD2. Germline V gene lookup returns CDR1 SGHTA and CDR2 FQGNSA. The CDR3 is 16 residues long. Trimming removed 6 bases from V and 5 bases from J; junction bases left unmatched: 9. The CDR3 loop is CASRTSSGRAIDTQYF. The DNA of the CDR3 is TGTGCCAGCAGGACATCTAGCGGGAGGGCCATAGATACGCAGTATTTT.

The J gene is TRBJ2-3, the V gene TRBV9; D possibly corresponds to TRBD2 (5 bases). The CDR3 is 12 amino acids. V was pared by 0 bases and J by 10 bases, with 9 bases between. Germline loops: CDR1 SGDLS, CDR2 YYNGEE. CDR3 sequence (DNA): TGTGCCAGCAGCGTAGGGCTAGCCCCGCAGTATTTT. Its translation is CASSVGLAPQYF.

The sample holds a few counts of this clone. The V and J genes are TRBV30 and TRBJ2-3; 14 bases are shared with TRBD2. V shed 5 bases, J shed 6 bases, and the junction held 10 bases outside the gene matches. The CDR3 extends over 16 amino acids. Germline loops: CDR1 GTSNPN, CDR2 SVGIG (reference sequence). CDR3 DNA: TGTGCCTGGGCCGGACTAGCGGGAGGTTGGGGTGATACGCAGTATTTT. It is translated as CAWAGLAGGWGDTQYF.

This clone was observed at least ten times. The V call is TRBV27, the J call TRBJ2-7; possibly TRBD1 for D (5 bases). Deletions cut 0 bases from V and 1 base from J, with 10 bases between. This CDR3 has 15 amino acids. The germline V gene encodes CDR1 MNHEY and CDR2 SMNVEV (reference sequence). CDR3 nucleotide sequence: TGTGCCAGCAGTTTATCACCCAGGGTGTCCTACGAGCAGTACTTC. It yields the protein CASSLSPRVSYEQYF.

This clone was seen a handful of times. The V call is TRBV30, the J call TRBJ1-1; no reliable D call. Germline V gene lookup returns CDR1 GTSNPN and CDR2 SVGIG (reference sequence). V dropped 4 bases and J dropped 8 bases, with 11 bases sitting between them. This CDR3 is built from 11 residues. The CDR3 spells CAWTMGSEAFF. The CDR3 nucleotides read TGTGCCTGGACCATGGGTTCGGAAGCTTTCTTT.

This clone came up a few times. The chain carries TRBV19 and TRBJ2-1, with D possibly being TRBD1 (5 bases). CDR3 length: 15 amino acids. V dropped 6 bases and J dropped 3 bases, with 15 bases sitting between them. The germline gives CDR1 LNHDA, CDR2 SQIVND (reference sequence). CDR3 region: CASSPQAVVYNEQFF. The CDR3 bases are TGTGCCAGTAGCCCACAGGCGGTCGTCTACAATGAGCAGTTCTTC.

There are a few counts of this clone. The chain links TRBV18 to TRBJ1-1; 8 nucleotides align to TRBD1. With 3 bases clipped from V and 3 bases from J, the junction kept 6 bases outside the gene matches. Germline V gives CDR1 KGHSH, CDR2 LQKENI. The CDR3 length is 15 residues. The CDR3 loop reads CASSPRQGSDTEAFF. The CDR3 region has the DNA TGTGCCAGCTCACCCCGACAGGGGTCGGACACTGAAGCTTTCTTT.

This clone turned up a few times. V is TRBV4-1 and J is TRBJ2-1, with 8 nucleotides matching TRBD1. This CDR3 contains 17 residues. V gave up 1 base and J gave up 4 bases; unmatched junction bases: 9. Germline V CDR1 and CDR2: MGHRA, YSYEKL. CDR3 nucleotide sequence: TGCGCCAGCAGCCAAGCTTCCCGGACAGGGTTATACAATGAGCAGTTCTTC. It specifies CASSQASRTGLYNEQFF.

The chain uses TRBV18 and TRBJ2-5, with unresolved D. The CDR3 covers 11 residues. With 6 bases removed from V and 5 bases from J, the gap between germline ends came to 7 bases. Germline V gives CDR1 KGHSH, CDR2 LQKENI. The CDR3 DNA follows: TGTGCCAGCTCGGAGAGTGAGACCCAGTACTTC. Protein product: CASSESETQYF.